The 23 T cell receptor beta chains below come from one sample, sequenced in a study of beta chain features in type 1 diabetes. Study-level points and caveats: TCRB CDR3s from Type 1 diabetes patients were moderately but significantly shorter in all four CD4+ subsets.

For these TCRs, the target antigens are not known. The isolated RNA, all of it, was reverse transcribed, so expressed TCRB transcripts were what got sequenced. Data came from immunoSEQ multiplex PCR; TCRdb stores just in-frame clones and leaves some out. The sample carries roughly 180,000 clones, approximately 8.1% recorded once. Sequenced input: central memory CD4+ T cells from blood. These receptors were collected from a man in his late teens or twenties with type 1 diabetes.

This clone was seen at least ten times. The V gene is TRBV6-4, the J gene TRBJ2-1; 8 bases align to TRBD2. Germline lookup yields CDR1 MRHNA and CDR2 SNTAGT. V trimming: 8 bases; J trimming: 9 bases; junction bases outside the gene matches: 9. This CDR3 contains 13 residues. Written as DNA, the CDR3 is TGTGCCAGCTCTACCGGGACTAGGTCTGAGCAGTTCTTC. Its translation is CASSTGTRSEQFF.

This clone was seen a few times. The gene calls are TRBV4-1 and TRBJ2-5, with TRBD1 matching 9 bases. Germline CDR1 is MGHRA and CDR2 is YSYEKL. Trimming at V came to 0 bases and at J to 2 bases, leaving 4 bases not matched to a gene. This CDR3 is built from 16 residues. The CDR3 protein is CASSQDTGTGQETQYF. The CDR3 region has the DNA TGCGCCAGCAGCCAAGATACGGGGACAGGGCAAGAGACCCAGTACTTC.

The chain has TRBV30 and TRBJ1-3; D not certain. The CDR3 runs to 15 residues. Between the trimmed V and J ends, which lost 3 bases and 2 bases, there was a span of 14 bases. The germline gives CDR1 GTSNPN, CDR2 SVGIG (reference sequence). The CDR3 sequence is CAWRKTGDAGNTIYF. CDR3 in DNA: TGTGCCTGGAGGAAGACGGGAGATGCTGGAAACACCATATATTTT.

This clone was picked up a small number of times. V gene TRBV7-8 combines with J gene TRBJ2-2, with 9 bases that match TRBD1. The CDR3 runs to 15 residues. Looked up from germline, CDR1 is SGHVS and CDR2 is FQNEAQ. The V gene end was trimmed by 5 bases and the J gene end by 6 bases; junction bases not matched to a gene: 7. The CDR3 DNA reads TGTGCCAGCAGCGCGGGACAGGGCCCTGCCGGGGAGCTGTTTTTT. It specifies CASSAGQGPAGELFF.

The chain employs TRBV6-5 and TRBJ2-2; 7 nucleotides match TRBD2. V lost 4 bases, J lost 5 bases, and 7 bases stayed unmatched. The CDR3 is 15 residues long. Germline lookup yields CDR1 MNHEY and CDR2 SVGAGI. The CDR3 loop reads CASSWGAAGTGELFF. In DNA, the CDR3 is TGTGCCAGCAGTTGGGGTGCAGCGGGGACCGGGGAGCTGTTTTTT.

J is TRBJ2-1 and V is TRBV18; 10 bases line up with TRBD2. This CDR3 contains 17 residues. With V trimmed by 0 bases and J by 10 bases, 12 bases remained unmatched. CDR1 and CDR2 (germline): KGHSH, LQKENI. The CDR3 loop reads CASSPPTASGSLREQFF. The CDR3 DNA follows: TGTGCCAGCTCACCACCGACGGCTAGCGGGAGTTTACGCGAGCAGTTCTTC.

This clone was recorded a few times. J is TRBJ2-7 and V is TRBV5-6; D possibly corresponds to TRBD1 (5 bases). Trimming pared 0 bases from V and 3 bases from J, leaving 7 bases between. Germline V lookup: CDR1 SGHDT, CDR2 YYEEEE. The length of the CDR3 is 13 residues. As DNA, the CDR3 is TGTGCCAGCAGCTTGGGACAGAACTACGAGCAGTACTTC. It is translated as CASSLGQNYEQYF.

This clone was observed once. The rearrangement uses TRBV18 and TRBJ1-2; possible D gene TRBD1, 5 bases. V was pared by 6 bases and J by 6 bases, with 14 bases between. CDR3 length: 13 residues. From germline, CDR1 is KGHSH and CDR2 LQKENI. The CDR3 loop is CASSLGTDDGYTF. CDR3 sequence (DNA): TGTGCCAGCTCTCTTGGGACTGACGATGGCTACACCTTC.

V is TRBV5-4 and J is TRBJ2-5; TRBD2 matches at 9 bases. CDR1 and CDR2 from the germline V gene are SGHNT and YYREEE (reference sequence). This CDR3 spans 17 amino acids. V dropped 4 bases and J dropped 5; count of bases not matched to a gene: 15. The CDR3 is CASSPAAGGTSRETQYF. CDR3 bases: TGTGCCAGCAGCCCCGCGGCGGGGGGGACCAGTCGGGAGACCCAGTACTTC.

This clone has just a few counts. CDR3 nucleotide sequence: TGTGCCAGCAGCGTTTCCGGGACTGAAGCTTTCTTT. Encoded protein: CASSVSGTEAFF. This sequence joins TRBV11-3 and TRBJ1-1; D is unresolved. V was cut by 5 bases and J by 5 bases, with 9 bases left in between. The CDR3 runs to 12 residues. The germline V gene has CDR1 SGHNT and CDR2 YENEEA.

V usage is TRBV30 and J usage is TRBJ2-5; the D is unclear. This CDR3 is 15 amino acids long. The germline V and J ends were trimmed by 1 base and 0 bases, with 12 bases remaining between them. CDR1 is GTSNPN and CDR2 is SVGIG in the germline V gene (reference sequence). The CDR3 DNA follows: TGTGCCTGGAGTGACGGTTTCGGGTACCAAGAGACCCAGTACTTC. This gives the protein CAWSDGFGYQETQYF.

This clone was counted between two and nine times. The CDR3 spells CASTPRGSLAHEQYF. CDR3 in DNA: TGTGCCAGCACCCCAAGGGGCAGTTTGGCCCACGAGCAGTACTTC. The chain has TRBV27 and TRBJ2-7; D possibly corresponds to TRBD1 (5 bases). V was cut by 7 bases and J by 5 bases, with 21 bases left in between. CDR1 and CDR2 from the germline V gene are MNHEY and SMNVEV (reference sequence). The CDR3 contains 15 residues.

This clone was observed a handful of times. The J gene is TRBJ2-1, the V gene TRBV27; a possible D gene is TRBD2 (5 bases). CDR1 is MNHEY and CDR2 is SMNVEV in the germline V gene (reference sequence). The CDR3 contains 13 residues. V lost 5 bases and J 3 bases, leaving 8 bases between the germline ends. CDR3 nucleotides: TGTGCCAGCAGTGAGGACTTCTACAATGAGCAGTTCTTC. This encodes CASSEDFYNEQFF.

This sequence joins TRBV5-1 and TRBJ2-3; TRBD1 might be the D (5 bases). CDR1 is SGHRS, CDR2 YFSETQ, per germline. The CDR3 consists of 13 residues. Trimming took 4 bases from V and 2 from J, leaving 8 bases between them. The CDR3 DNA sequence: TGCGCCAGCAGCGACAGTAACACAGATACGCAGTATTTT. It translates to CASSDSNTDTQYF. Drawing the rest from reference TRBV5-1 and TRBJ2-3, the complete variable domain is KAGVTQTPRYLIKTRGQQVTLSCSPISGHRSVSWYQQTPGQGLQFLFEYFSETQRNKGNFPGRFSGRQFSNSRSEMNVSTLELGDSALYLCASSDSNTDTQYFGPGTRLTVL.

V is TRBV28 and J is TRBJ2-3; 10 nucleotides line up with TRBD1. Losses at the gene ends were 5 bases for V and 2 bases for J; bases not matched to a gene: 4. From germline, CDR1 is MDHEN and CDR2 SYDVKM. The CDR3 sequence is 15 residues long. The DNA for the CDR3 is TGTGCCAGCAGTGACAGGGGGCTCCCCACAGATACGCAGTATTTT. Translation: CASSDRGLPTDTQYF.

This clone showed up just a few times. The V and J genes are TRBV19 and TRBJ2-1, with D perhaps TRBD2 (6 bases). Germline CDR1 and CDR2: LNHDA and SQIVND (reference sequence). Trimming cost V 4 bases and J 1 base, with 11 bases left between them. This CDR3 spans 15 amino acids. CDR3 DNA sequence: TGTGCCAGTAGTACCTTAGCGGTTTCCTACAATGAGCAGTTCTTC. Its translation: CASSTLAVSYNEQFF.

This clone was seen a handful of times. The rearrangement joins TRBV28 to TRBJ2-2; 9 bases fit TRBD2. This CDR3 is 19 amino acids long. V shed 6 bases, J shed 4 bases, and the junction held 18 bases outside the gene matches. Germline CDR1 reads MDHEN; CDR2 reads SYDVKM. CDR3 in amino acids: CASSPLRGLAGKGTGELFF. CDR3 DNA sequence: TGTGCCAGCAGCCCTCTCCGGGGTCTAGCGGGGAAAGGCACCGGGGAGCTGTTTTTT.

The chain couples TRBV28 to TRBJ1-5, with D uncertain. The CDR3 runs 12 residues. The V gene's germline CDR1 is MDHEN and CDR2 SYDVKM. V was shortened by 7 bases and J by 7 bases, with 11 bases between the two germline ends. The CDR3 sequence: CASTAERQPQHF. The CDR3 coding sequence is TGTGCCAGCACAGCTGAGAGGCAGCCCCAGCATTTT.

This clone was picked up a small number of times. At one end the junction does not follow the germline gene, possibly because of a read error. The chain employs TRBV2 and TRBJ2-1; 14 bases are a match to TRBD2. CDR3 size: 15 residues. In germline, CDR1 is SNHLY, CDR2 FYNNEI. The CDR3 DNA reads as TGTGCCAGCAGAGAACGACTAGCGGGGGGGCGGTGGTTTGTCTTC. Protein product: CASRERLAGGRWFVF.

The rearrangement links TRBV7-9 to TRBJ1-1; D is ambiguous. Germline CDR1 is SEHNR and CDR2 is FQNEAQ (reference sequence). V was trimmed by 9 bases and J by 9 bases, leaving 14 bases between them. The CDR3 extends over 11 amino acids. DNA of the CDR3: TGTGCCAGTGGGCTGGGAGCGCAAGCTTTCTTT. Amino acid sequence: CASGLGAQAFF.

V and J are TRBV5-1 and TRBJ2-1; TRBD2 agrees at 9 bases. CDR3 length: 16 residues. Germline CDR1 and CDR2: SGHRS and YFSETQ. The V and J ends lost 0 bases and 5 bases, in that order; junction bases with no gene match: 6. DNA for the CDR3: TGCGCCAGCAGCTTGGATCCTAGCGGGGCTAACAATGAGCAGTTCTTC. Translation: CASSLDPSGANNEQFF.

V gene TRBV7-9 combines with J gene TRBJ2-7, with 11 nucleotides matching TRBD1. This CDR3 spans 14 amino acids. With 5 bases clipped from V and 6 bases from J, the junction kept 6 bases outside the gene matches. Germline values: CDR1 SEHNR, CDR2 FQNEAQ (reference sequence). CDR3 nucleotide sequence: TGTGCCAGCAGCCGGGACAGGGGGATCGCCGAGCAGTACTTC. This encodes CASSRDRGIAEQYF.

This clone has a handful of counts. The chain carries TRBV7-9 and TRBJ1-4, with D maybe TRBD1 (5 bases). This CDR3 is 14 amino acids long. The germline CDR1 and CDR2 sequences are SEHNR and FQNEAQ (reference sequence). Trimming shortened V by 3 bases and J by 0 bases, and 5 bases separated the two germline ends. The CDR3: CASSFRATNEKLFF. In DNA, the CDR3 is TGTGCCAGCAGCTTCAGGGCAACTAATGAAAAACTGTTTTTT. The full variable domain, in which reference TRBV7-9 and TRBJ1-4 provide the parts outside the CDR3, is DTGVSQNPRHKITKRGQNVTFRCDPISEHNRLYWYRQTLGQGPEFLTYFQNEAQLEKSRLLSDRFSAERPKGSFSTLEIQRTEQGDSAMYLCASSFRATNEKLFFGSGTQLSVL.